A selection of T cell receptor beta chains follows, all from one sample in a study of cytomegalovirus exposure and HLA in healthy donors. Sequenced by immunoSEQ multiplex PCR; TCRdb stores in-frame clones only, minus some. The table lists more than 140,000 clones, roughly 89% of them singletons. The specimen sequenced was PBMCs. The receptor source for this set is a woman under 30 in good health and CMV-seropositive. CDR3s include the opening cysteine and the closing phenylalanine or tryptophan. Fields, in order: D gene, V gene, J gene, clone size, CDR3 DNA, CDR3 protein. D genes are given only for firm matches. The size entry is marked missing in some rows and otherwise reads once, few, many or a size class.

>NA|TRBV7-8|TRBJ2-7|few
TGTGCCAACGAGTCAGGGATGCACGAGCAGTACTTC
CANESGMHEQYF
>NA|TRBV11-3|TRBJ1-2|few
TGTGCCAGCAGCTTAGATCCGACAGACTATGGCTACACCTTC
CASSLDPTDYGYTF
>TRBD1|TRBV6-5|TRBJ2-7|NA
TGTGCCAGCAGGCCGGGACAGGGAGGAAACTACGAGCAGTACTTC
CASRPGQGGNYEQYF
>TRBD2|TRBV13|TRBJ2-7|NA
TGTGCCAGCAGCCGCCGGATTGGCGGGAGGGTCAACGAGCAGTACTTC
CASSRRIGGRVNEQYF
>NA|TRBV6-6|TRBJ1-1|NA
TGTGCCAGCAGTTATGGCCCGGCGGGACCGAACACTGAAGCTTTCTTT
CASSYGPAGPNTEAFF
>NA|TRBV6-5|TRBJ2-1|NA
TGTGCCAGCAGTTACTCGGGACTGGACTACAATGAGCAGTTCTTC
CASSYSGLDYNEQFF
>NA|TRBV9|TRBJ1-1|NA
TGTGCCAGCAGCCCCGGGGGGAACACTGAAGCTTTCTTT
CASSPGGNTEAFF
>NA|TRBV29-1|TRBJ1-3|NA
TGCAGCGCCCGATGTGCGGTATTAGCTGGAAACACCATATATTTT
CSARCAVLAGNTIYF
>NA|TRBV30|TRBJ1-1|NA
TGTGCCTGGAGTGCCCCATTATCGGGCACTGAAGCTTTCTTT
CAWSAPLSGTEAFF
>NA|TRBV25-1|TRBJ1-5|NA
TGTGCCAGCAGTGAATTTGCGGGCAATCAGCCCCAGCATTTT
CASSEFAGNQPQHF
>NA|TRBV6-4|TRBJ2-2|once
TGTGCCAGCAGTGACTCCAGCGTCGGGGAGCTGTTTTTT
CASSDSSVGELFF
>TRBD2|TRBV30|TRBJ2-7|few
TGTGCCTGGAGTGCGGGACTAGGGCCAACCTACGAGCAGTACTTC
CAWSAGLGPTYEQYF
>NA|TRBV4-1|TRBJ2-7|NA
TGCGCCAGCAGCCAAGACGGCCTAGCCTCCTACGAGCAGTACTTC
CASSQDGLASYEQYF
>TRBD1|TRBV9|TRBJ1-2|NA
TGTGCCAGCAGCGTAGGGACAGGGATGTTGGATGGCTACACCTTC
CASSVGTGMLDGYTF
>NA|TRBV6-6|TRBJ2-7|NA
TGTGCCAGCAGTGAGGACACTCCCTACGAGCAGTACTTC
CASSEDTPYEQYF
>TRBD2|TRBV2|TRBJ2-3|NA
TGTGCCAGCACCCTCGGGGGGTGGAGCACAGATACGCAGTATTTT
CASTLGGWSTDTQYF
>NA|TRBV18|TRBJ1-2|NA
TGTGCCAGCTCACCAAACAGGGTTGAGTGGTATGGCTACACCTTC
CASSPNRVEWYGYTF